This TCR beta chain was sequenced for a study of blood T cell repertoires in COVID-19. Overall study: There were acute and convalescent COVID-19 samples, and they came from the United States, Italy and Spain. PBMCs, B-cell-depleted T cells, or T cells provided the cDNA or gDNA that made up the material.

Per the original data handling: Reference gene primer amplification yielded estimated nucleated cell counts. The repertoire was sequenced with immunoSEQ multiplex PCR; TCRdb's copy has only in-frame clones and lacks some. V, J and clone size reflect that table, while D and trimming were determined from the DNA. The data contain 25,000 to 35,000 clones, about 92% of them singletons. Enrollment of patients from Seattle took place during active infection, with longitudinal follow-up. CDR1 MDHEN and CDR2 SYDVKM come from the germline V gene. V trimming: 11 bases; J trimming: 4 bases; junction bases outside the gene matches: 12. This CDR3 spans 14 amino acids.

Sequenced input: peripheral blood. This sequence originates from a woman in her 70s with COVID-19, enrolled during active disease. The chain links TRBV28 to TRBJ2-7, with 9 nucleotides matching TRBD2. The CDR3 sequence: CASRPGLAGYEQYF. Written as DNA, the CDR3 is TGTGCCTCTCGACCGGGACTAGCAGGATACGAGCAGTACTTC.